The 30 T cell receptor beta chains in this list originate from one sample, sequenced in a study of T cells after yellow fever vaccination (dated by TCRdb to between 2018 and 2021). Library prep was done by 5' RACE. The listed sequencing device is Illumina HiSeq 2500. Using fastp trimming at Q25 and MiXCR clonotype assembly, TCRdb reanalyzed the public sequencing data and kept in-frame beta chains. Each record represents a unique CDR3 protein, reported with the most common genes and DNA among its rows. The sample table shows around 600,000 distinct CDR3 sequences, and 12% are seen once. The top ten clones comprise about 15% of the sample. The treatment or condition label on this specimen signifies: live attenuated yellow fever vaccine strain. This sample comprised PBMCs, obtained on the day of the yellow fever booster vaccination. The source of these receptors is a man aged 25-40 years who received the YFV17D yellow fever vaccine.

CDR3 region: CAISEDGSHYEQYF. The CDR3 bases are TGTGCCATCAGTGAGGATGGTAGTCACTACGAGCAGTACTTC. The rearrangement links TRBV10-3 to TRBJ2-7; the D is unclear. The V end lost 2 bases, the J end lost 3 bases, and 11 bases lay between the germline ends. The length of the CDR3 is 14 residues. Germline lookup yields CDR1 ENHRY and CDR2 SYGVKD.

This clonotype was seen a handful of times. V usage is TRBV3-1 and J usage is TRBJ2-5; 8 positions agree with TRBD1. Trimming removed 4 bases from V and 1 base from J; junction bases left unmatched: 11. The CDR3 is 17 residues long. CDR1 is LGHDT and CDR2 is YNNKEL in the germline V gene (reference sequence). In nucleotides, the CDR3 is TGTGCCAGCAGCCTCCAAAGAGGTGACAGGGGCCAAGAGACCCAGTACTTC. Its protein is CASSLQRGDRGQETQYF.

The V gene is TRBV12-3 or TRBV12-4, the J gene TRBJ1-5, with a weak D call TRBD1 (5 bases). The length of the CDR3 is 12 residues. V gave up 2 bases and J gave up 10 bases, with 9 bases separating them. CDR3 DNA: TGTGCCAGCAGTTTAAATGGGGGACCCCAGCATTTT. Protein: CASSLNGGPQHF.

This clonotype was counted between two and nine times. The chain joins TRBV28 to TRBJ2-5; D may be TRBD1 or TRBD2 (5 bases each). The V end was cut by 3 bases, the J end by 2 bases, with 10 bases between. Germline-derived CDR1 and CDR2 are MDHEN and SYDVKM. The CDR3 has 14 amino acids. CDR3 sequence: CASSFLGEQETQYF. In DNA form, the CDR3 reads TGTGCCAGCAGTTTCCTGGGGGAACAAGAGACCCAGTACTTC.

This clonotype was observed a few times. This chain links TRBV14 with TRBJ2-3, with unresolved D. Trimming removed 8 bases from V and 2 bases from J, with 14 bases in between. Germline loops: CDR1 SGHDN, CDR2 FVKESK. The length of the CDR3 is 14 residues. The CDR3 DNA reads TGTGCCAGCTGCGTATACAGAAACACAGATACGCAGTATTTT. Translated, it gives CASCVYRNTDTQYF.

This rearrangement joins TRBV4-3 to TRBJ2-7; 12 positions agree with TRBD2. The V gene's germline CDR1 is LGHNA and CDR2 YSLEER. The CDR3 spans 15 residues. V dropped 5 bases and J dropped 6; count of bases not matched to a gene: 8. This CDR3 reads CASSLTTSGRAEQYF. The CDR3 DNA reads as TGCGCCAGCAGCTTAACGACTAGCGGGAGAGCCGAGCAGTACTTC.

V usage is TRBV9 and J usage is TRBJ1-2; D remains unclear. The CDR3 covers 14 residues. V dropped 1 base and J dropped 8 bases, with 15 bases sitting between them. CDR1 SGDLS and CDR2 YYNGEE come from the germline V gene. The CDR3 region has the DNA TGTGCCAGCAGCGTATCCCCTTCCCCTTGGGGCTACACCTTC. This translates into CASSVSPSPWGYTF. Supplemented by reference TRBV9 and TRBJ1-2, the full variable domain reads DSGVTQTPKHLITATGQRVTLRCSPRSGDLSVYWYQQSLDQGLQFLIQYYNGEERAKGNILERFSAQQFPDLHSELNLSSLELGDSALYFCASSVSPSPWGYTFGSGTRLTVV.

This clonotype was recorded a few times. The genes are TRBV3-1 and TRBJ1-2, with D perhaps matching TRBD1 (6 bases). Germline assignment: CDR1 LGHDT and CDR2 YNNKEL (reference sequence). V was pared by 4 bases and J by 7 bases, with 16 bases between. The CDR3 sequence is 14 residues long. The CDR3 sequence: CASSLIRGATGYTF. The DNA of the CDR3 is TGTGCCAGCAGCCTCATTCGGGGGGCTACTGGCTACACCTTC.

The V and J genes are TRBV6-2 or TRBV6-3 and TRBJ2-1; no clear D gene. The CDR3 consists of 12 residues. V lost 5 bases to trimming and J lost 13 bases, with 15 bases between them. Germline lookup yields CDR1 MNHEY and CDR2 SVGEGT. CDR3 bases: TGTGCCAGCAGTCACCTCGTGTCCGAACAGTTCTTC. It codes for CASSHLVSEQFF.

This rearrangement joins TRBV28 to TRBJ2-7; TRBD2 matches at 8 bases. CDR1 and CDR2 from the germline V gene are MDHEN and SYDVKM. This CDR3 region has 16 residues. The trim removed 6 bases at V and 4 bases at J, leaving 14 bases unmatched. This CDR3 reads CASRYTGTRVGYEQYF. In DNA, the CDR3 is TGTGCCAGCAGATATACCGGGACTAGGGTCGGGTACGAGCAGTACTTC.

This clonotype was observed at least ten times. The chain joins TRBV12-3 or TRBV12-4 to TRBJ2-7; TRBD2 aligns across 8 bases. Germline trimming cut 10 bases from V and 2 bases from J; bases unmatched to any gene: 10. The CDR3 is 14 residues long. The CDR3 loop reads CATRSDSGTYEQYF. The CDR3 DNA is TGTGCCACCAGGTCGGATAGCGGGACCTACGAGCAGTACTTC.

This clonotype was detected many times. The rearrangement joins TRBV7-9 to TRBJ2-3; a weak D match, TRBD2 (6 bases). V was shortened by 3 bases and J by 5 bases, with 18 bases between the two germline ends. CDR3 size: 16 residues. Germline CDR1 and CDR2: SEHNR and FQNEAQ (reference sequence). The CDR3 loop reads CASSLRRAGRGDTQYF. The CDR3 DNA reads TGTGCCAGCAGCTTGAGACGGGCGGGAAGGGGAGATACGCAGTATTTT.

The V call is TRBV30, the J call TRBJ2-1, with D unresolved. The CDR3 covers 13 residues. Trimming removed 0 bases at V and 5 bases at J, with 8 bases between. Germline V gives CDR1 GTSNPN, CDR2 SVGIG (reference sequence). CDR3 nucleotides: TGTGCCTGGAGTGTACAGCGTCACAATGAGCAGTTCTTC. It translates to CAWSVQRHNEQFF.

The V gene is TRBV9, the J gene TRBJ2-2, with D unclear. The CDR3 has 15 amino acids. Germline CDR1 SGDLS, CDR2 YYNGEE. The V end lost 3 bases, the J end lost 6 bases, and 15 bases lay between the germline ends. The CDR3 loop reads CASSAPRVGAGELFF. The CDR3 DNA reads TGTGCCAGCAGCGCCCCTAGGGTTGGCGCCGGGGAGCTGTTTTTT.

The CDR3 protein is CATSASGTYEQYF. DNA of the CDR3: TGTGCCACCAGTGCATCCGGGACCTACGAGCAGTACTTC. The chain employs TRBV24-1 and TRBJ2-7; maybe TRBD2 (5 bases). Trimming took 5 bases from V and 2 from J, leaving 9 bases between them. The CDR3 extends over 13 amino acids. CDR1 and CDR2 from the germline V gene are KGHDR and SFDVKD.

The genes are TRBV7-2 and TRBJ2-5; no clear D. The CDR3 length is 16 residues. The V end lost 1 base, the J end lost 1 base, and 13 bases lay between the germline ends. Germline V gene sequence: CDR1 SGHTA, CDR2 FQGNSA. The CDR3 nucleotides are TGTGCCAGCAGCTTAGTTTATGTGAGGATCCAAGAGACCCAGTACTTC. It yields the protein CASSLVYVRIQETQYF.

This sequence joins TRBV10-3 and TRBJ2-1; TRBD2 aligns across 13 bases. This CDR3 spans 18 amino acids. In germline, CDR1 is ENHRY, CDR2 SYGVKD. V lost 5 bases to trimming and J lost 4 bases; unmatched junction nucleotides: 11. The CDR3 here is CAISLSPLLAGGYNEQFF. The CDR3 DNA reads TGTGCCATCAGTTTAAGTCCACTACTAGCGGGAGGGTACAATGAGCAGTTCTTC.

The chain is built from TRBV2 and TRBJ1-1; no clear D. The CDR3 contains 15 residues. V lost 5 bases and J lost 0, with 13 bases in between. Germline CDR1 SNHLY, CDR2 FYNNEI. The CDR3 DNA is TGTGCCAGCAGTCCTACATCCATCATGAACACTGAAGCTTTCTTT. Protein: CASSPTSIMNTEAFF.

The V gene is TRBV6-5, the J gene TRBJ1-2; 7 nucleotides match TRBD1. Per the germline V gene, CDR1 is MNHEY and CDR2 is SVGAGI. The V and J ends lost 1 base and 6 bases, in that order; junction bases with no gene match: 5. CDR3 length: 14 amino acids. The chain's CDR3 is CASSYFGQADGYTF. The DNA for the CDR3 is TGTGCCAGCAGTTACTTCGGACAGGCTGATGGCTACACCTTC.

This clonotype turned up a few times. The V gene is TRBV7-9, the J gene TRBJ2-3; TRBD2 might be the D (6 bases). This CDR3 has 15 residues. The germline V and J ends were trimmed by 5 bases and 6 bases, with 18 bases remaining between them. From germline, CDR1 is SEHNR and CDR2 FQNEAQ (reference sequence). The CDR3 coding sequence is TGTGCCAGCAGCAAACTAGCCCAACGTCGGGATACGCAGTATTTT. Amino acid sequence: CASSKLAQRRDTQYF. Full variable domain (outside the CDR3, taken from reference TRBV7-9 and TRBJ2-3): DTGVSQNPRHKITKRGQNVTFRCDPISEHNRLYWYRQTLGQGPEFLTYFQNEAQLEKSRLLSDRFSAERPKGSFSTLEIQRTEQGDSAMYLCASSKLAQRRDTQYFGPGTRLTVL.

The table lists this clonotype with many counts. The J gene is TRBJ2-3, the V gene TRBV10-3, with no clear D. V was trimmed by 6 bases and J by 6 bases, leaving 19 bases between them. The germline gives CDR1 ENHRY, CDR2 SYGVKD. The CDR3 has 15 amino acids. DNA for the CDR3: TGTGCCATCAGGGCTCAAAGTGGTGGTCCCGATACGCAGTATTTT. It specifies CAIRAQSGGPDTQYF.

The chain couples TRBV6-6 to TRBJ2-7; 8 bases align to TRBD1. The CDR3 totals 13 residues. The V gene's germline CDR1 is MNHNY and CDR2 SVGAGI (reference sequence). The ends lost 7 bases at V and 3 bases at J; junction bases unmatched: 5. The CDR3 loop reads CASTGDRIYEQYF. The DNA for the CDR3 is TGTGCCAGCACCGGGGACAGGATCTACGAGCAGTACTTC.

This chain joins TRBV11-3 and TRBJ2-1; D gene unclear. The V gene lost 2 bases and the J gene lost 9 bases, with 11 bases spanning the gap. The CDR3 contains 13 residues. The germline CDR1 and CDR2 sequences are SGHNT and YENEEA. The CDR3 DNA is TGTGCCAGCAGCTTATCTTGGATAGGTGAGCAGTTCTTC. Translated, it gives CASSLSWIGEQFF.

This sequence joins TRBV4-1 and TRBJ2-5; the match to TRBD2 covers 8 bases. Germline V CDR1 and CDR2: MGHRA, YSYEKL. With V trimmed by 2 bases and J by 2 bases, 7 bases remained unmatched. This CDR3 has 16 amino acids. DNA of the CDR3: TGCGCCAGCAGCCAAAACAGCGGGAGCATACAAGAGACCCAGTACTTC. Translation: CASSQNSGSIQETQYF.

The chain uses TRBV25-1 and TRBJ2-7; no clear D gene. Trimming removed 2 bases from V and 5 bases from J, with 13 bases in between. This CDR3 has 14 amino acids. Looked up from germline, CDR1 is MGHDK and CDR2 is SYGVNS. DNA for the CDR3: TGTGCCAGCAGTGAACCCGGATTCCGGAACGAGCAGTACTTC. This codes for CASSEPGFRNEQYF.

Only a few counts were recorded for this clonotype. V usage is TRBV2 and J usage is TRBJ2-7; D gene uncertain. Germline V CDR1 and CDR2: SNHLY, FYNNEI. The CDR3 is 10 residues long. V lost 8 bases and J 5 bases, leaving 7 bases between the germline ends. This CDR3 reads CASLLNEQYF. The DNA of the CDR3 is TGTGCCAGCCTTTTGAACGAGCAGTACTTC.

This clonotype has a count of ten or more. The chain employs TRBV5-1 and TRBJ1-1; D is possibly TRBD1 (6 bases). From germline, CDR1 is SGHRS and CDR2 YFSETQ. The CDR3 is made up of 13 amino acids. V was trimmed by 4 bases and J by 7 bases, leaving 14 bases between them. CDR3: CASSMGANGEAFF. In DNA, the CDR3 is TGCGCCAGCAGCATGGGGGCGAACGGTGAAGCTTTCTTT.

V is TRBV29-1 and J is TRBJ2-2, with 8 bases matching TRBD2. V was clipped by 6 bases and J by 3 bases; unmatched bases: 12. CDR1 and CDR2 from the germline V gene are SQVTM and ANQGSEA. This CDR3 comprises 16 residues. CDR3 coding DNA: TGCAGCGTCCGTACTAGCGGCCTAGGGTACACCGGGGAGCTGTTTTTT. It yields the protein CSVRTSGLGYTGELFF.

J is TRBJ2-7 and V is TRBV20-1; D possibly corresponds to TRBD2 (7 bases). Germline assignment: CDR1 DFQATT and CDR2 SNEGSKA (reference sequence). The V gene lost 7 bases and the J gene lost 5 bases, with 21 bases spanning the gap. The CDR3 is 14 amino acids. DNA for the CDR3: TGCAGTGGCCGTCGGGGGGCGGGCCTGGACGAGCAGTACTTC. Translated, it gives CSGRRGAGLDEQYF.

This clonotype came up a few times. J is TRBJ2-3 and V is TRBV6-1; 10 bases align to TRBD1. CDR3 length: 14 amino acids. The V gene's germline CDR1 is MNHNS and CDR2 SASEGT. J was trimmed by 5 bases and V by 7 bases; bases with no gene match: 6. The CDR3: CASTRQGAEDTQYF. CDR3 coding DNA: TGTGCCAGCACCAGACAGGGGGCCGAAGATACGCAGTATTTT.